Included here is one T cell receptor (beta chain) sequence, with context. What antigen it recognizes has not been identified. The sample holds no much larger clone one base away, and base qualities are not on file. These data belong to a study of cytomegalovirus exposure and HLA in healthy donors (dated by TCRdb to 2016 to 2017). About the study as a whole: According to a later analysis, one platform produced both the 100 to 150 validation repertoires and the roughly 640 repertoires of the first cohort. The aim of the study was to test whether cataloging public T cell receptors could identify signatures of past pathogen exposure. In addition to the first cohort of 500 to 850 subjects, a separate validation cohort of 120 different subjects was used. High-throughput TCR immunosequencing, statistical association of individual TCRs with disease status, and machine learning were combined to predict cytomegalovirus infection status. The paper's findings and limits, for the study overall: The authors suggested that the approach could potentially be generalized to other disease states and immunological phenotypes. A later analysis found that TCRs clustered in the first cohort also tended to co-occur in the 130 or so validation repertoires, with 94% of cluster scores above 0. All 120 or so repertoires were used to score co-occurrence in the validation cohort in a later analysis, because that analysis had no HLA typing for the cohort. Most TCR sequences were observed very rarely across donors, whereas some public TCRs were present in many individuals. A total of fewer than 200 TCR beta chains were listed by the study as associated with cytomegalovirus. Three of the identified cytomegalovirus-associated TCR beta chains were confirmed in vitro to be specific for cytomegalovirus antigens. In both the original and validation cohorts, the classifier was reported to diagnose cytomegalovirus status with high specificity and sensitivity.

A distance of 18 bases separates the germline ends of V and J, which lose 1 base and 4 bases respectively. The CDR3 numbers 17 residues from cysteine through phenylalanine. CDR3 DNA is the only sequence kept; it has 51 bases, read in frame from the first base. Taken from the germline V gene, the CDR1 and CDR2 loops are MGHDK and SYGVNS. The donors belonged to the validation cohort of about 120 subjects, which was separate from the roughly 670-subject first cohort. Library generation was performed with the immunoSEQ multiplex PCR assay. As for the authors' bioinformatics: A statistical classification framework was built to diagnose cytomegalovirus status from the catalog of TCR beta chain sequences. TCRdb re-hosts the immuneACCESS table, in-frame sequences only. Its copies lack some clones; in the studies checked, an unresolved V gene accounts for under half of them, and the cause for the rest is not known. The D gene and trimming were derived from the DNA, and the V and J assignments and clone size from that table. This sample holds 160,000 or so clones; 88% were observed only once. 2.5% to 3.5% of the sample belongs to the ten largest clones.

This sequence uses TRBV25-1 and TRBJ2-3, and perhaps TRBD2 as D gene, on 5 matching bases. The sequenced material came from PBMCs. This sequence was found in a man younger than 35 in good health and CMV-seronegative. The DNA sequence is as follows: TGTGCCAGCAGTGAATGGGCGGGCGATATTAAGTCAGATACGCAGTATTTT. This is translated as CASSEWAGDIKSDTQYF.